The table lists the clone carrying this T cell receptor beta chain with a few counts. Its antigen remains unknown. These data are taken from a study of OX40 agonist ivuxolimab in advanced cancers. Peripheral blood came from all dose cohorts at three timepoints. The study's findings and limits: With doses of 0.1 to 3.0 mg/kg, CD4+ and CD8+ blood T cells had undergone clonal expansion by week 6.

The CDR3 length is 13 residues. V gave up 0 bases and J gave up 2 bases, with 5 bases separating them. Germline V CDR1 and CDR2: MNHNY, SVGAGI (reference sequence). Libraries were prepared by immunoSEQ multiplex PCR; TCRdb keeps only in-frame clonotypes and omits some of them. The top ten hold approximately 4.5% of the sample, which has approximately 81,000 clones, 81% seen once. This material consisted of CD4+ or CD8+ T cells sorted from blood, taken in a trial of the OX40 agonist ivuxolimab. The receptor was derived from an adult with an advanced solid tumor such as melanoma, head and neck, liver or kidney cancer. J is TRBJ2-7 and V is TRBV6-6, with D possibly TRBD2 on 5 matching bases. Written as DNA, the CDR3 is TGTGCCAGCAGTTACTCGACTACCTACGAGCAGTACTTC. Residues: CASSYSTTYEQYF.